This T cell receptor (beta chain) was identified in a study of regulatory T cells in long-lasting Graves disease. Findings and caveats of the study: Gene preferences differed: TRBV28, TRBJ1-2, TRBJ2-5 in persistent cases. Clonotypes that were public and shared totalled roughly 3,000 in persistent patients versus around 970 in new patients.

The CDR3 runs 15 residues. V was clipped by 3 bases and J by 5 bases, with 13 bases between them. Germline values: CDR1 MGHDK, CDR2 SYGVNS. At least ten counts were recorded for this clonotype. Antigen specificity is unknown. According to the study, TCR beta libraries were built with iRepertoire HTBI primers and CDR3-region Arm-PCR. Each CDR3 protein is one row after TCRdb ran MiXCR on the multiplex PCR reads. The sample records 400,000 to 500,000 distinct CDR3 sequences, roughly a fifth being singletons. Time point of the sample: persistent/refractory GD, antithyroid drugs over 5 years with positive TRAb. Making the TCR library involved RNA that had been extracted from PBMCs. In each case, Graves' disease was diagnosed per American Thyroid Association guidelines.

This rearrangement joins TRBV25-1 to TRBJ1-4; D perhaps matches TRBD1 (6 bases). This sequence originates from a female donor with Graves disease. Here the sequenced sample was peripheral blood mononuclear cells (PBMCs), taken when the disease was refractory, from a patient treated with antithyroid drugs. CDR3 sequence: CASSDDGTRNEKLFF. The CDR3 bases are TGTGCCAGCAGTGACGATGGGACAAGGAATGAAAAACTGTTTTTT. The variable domain in full, with the rest retrieved from reference TRBV25-1 and TRBJ1-4, is EADIYQTPRYLVIGTGKKITLECSQTMGHDKMYWYQQDPGMELHLIHYSYGVNSTEKGDLSSESTVSRIRTEHFPLTLESARPSHTSQYLCASSDDGTRNEKLFFGSGTQLSVL.